A single sample is the source of the 2 T cell receptor beta chains below, sequenced in a study of blood T cell dynamics during melanoma immunotherapy. Time point here: week 3, after first cycle of checkpoint inhibitor. Only in-frame clones appear in the TCRdb table, and some are missing; sequencing was by immunoSEQ multiplex PCR. The data contain 15,000 to 20,000 clones, 94% of them singletons. The source was effector memory CD8+ T cells from blood, collected from a patient treated with checkpoint blockade. These receptors were taken from a human donor with melanoma.

The J gene is TRBJ2-5, the V gene TRBV7-9; the D gene is possibly TRBD2 (5 bases). V shed 2 bases and J shed 5 bases, with 15 bases lying between them. Looked up from germline, CDR1 is SEHNR and CDR2 is FQNEAQ (reference sequence). The CDR3 loop spans 15 amino acids. The CDR3 DNA reads TGTGCCAGCAGCTTATGGGGTCCCGGGGTGGAGACCCAGTACTTC. This codes for CASSLWGPGVETQYF.

CDR3 coding DNA: TGTGCCAGTACCTCGGACAGCGAAAAAGAATCTGGGGCCAACGTCCTGACTTTC. This gives the protein CASTSDSEKESGANVLTF. V and J are TRBV19 and TRBJ2-6; D may be TRBD1 (6 bases). The V and J ends lost 7 bases and 1 base respectively, with 20 bases between them. Germline-derived CDR1 and CDR2 are LNHDA and SQIVND (reference sequence). The CDR3 loop spans 18 amino acids.